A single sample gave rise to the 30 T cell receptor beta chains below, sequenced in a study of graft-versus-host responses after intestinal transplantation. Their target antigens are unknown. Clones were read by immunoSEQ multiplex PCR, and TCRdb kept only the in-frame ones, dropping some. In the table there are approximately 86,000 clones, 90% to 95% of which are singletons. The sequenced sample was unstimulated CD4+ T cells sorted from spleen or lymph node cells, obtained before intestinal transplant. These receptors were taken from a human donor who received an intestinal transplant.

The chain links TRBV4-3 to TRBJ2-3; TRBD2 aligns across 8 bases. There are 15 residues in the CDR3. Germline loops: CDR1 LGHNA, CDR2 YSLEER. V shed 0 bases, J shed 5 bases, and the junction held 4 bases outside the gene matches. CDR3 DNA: TGCGCCAGCAGCCAAGATCCCCGGGGGGGAGATACGCAGTATTTT. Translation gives CASSQDPRGGDTQYF.

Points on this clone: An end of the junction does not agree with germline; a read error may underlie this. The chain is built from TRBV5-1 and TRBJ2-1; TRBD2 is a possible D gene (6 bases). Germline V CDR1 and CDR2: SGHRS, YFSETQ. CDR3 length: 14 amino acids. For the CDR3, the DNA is TGCGCCAGCAGTCTGGGGGACTCCCACAATGAGCAGTTCTTC. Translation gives CASSLGDSHNEQFF. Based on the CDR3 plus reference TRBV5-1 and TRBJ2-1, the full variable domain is KAGVTQTPRYLIKTRGQQVTLSCSPISGHRSVSWYQQTPGQGLQFLFEYFSETQRNKGNFPGRFSGRQFSNSRSEMNVSTLELGDSALYLCASSLGDSHNEQFFGPGTRLTVL.

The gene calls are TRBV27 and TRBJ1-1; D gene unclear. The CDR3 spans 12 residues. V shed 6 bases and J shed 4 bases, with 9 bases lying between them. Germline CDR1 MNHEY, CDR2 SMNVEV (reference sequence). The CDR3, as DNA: TGTGCCAGCAGCGATCCGGGCACTGAAGCTTTCTTT. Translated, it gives CASSDPGTEAFF.

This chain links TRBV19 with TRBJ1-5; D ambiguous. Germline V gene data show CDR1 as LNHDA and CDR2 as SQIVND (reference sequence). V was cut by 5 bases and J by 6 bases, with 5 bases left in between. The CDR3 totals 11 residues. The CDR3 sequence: CASSEGQPQHF. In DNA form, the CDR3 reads TGTGCCAGTAGTGAGGGTCAGCCCCAGCATTTT.

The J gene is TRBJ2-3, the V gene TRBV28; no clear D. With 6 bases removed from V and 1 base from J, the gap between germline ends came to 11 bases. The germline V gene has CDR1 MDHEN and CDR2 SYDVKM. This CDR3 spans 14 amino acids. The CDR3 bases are TGTGCCAGCAGCCTCTTACATGGCACAGATACGCAGTATTTT. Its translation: CASSLLHGTDTQYF. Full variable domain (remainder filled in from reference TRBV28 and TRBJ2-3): DVKVTQSSRYLVKRTGEKVFLECVQDMDHENMFWYRQDPGLGLRLIYFSYDVKMKEKGDIPEGYSVSREKKERFSLILESASTNQTSMYLCASSLLHGTDTQYFGPGTRLTVL.

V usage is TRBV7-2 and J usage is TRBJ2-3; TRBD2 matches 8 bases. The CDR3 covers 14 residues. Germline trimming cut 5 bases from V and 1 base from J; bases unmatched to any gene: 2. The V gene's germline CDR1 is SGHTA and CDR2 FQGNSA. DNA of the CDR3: TGTGCCAGCAGCATTAGCGGGGGCACAGATACGCAGTATTTT. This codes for CASSISGGTDTQYF.

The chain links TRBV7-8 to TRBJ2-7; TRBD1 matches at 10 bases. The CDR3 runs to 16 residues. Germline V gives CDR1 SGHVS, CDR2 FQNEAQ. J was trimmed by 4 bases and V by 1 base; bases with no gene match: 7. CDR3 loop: CASSLGLPGQGYEQYF. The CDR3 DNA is TGTGCCAGCAGCTTAGGGCTGCCGGGACAGGGGTACGAGCAGTACTTC. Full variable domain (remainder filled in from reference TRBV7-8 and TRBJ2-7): GAGVSQSPRYKVAKRGQDVALRCDPISGHVSLFWYQQALGQGPEFLTYFQNEAQLDKSGLPSDRFFAERPEGSVSTLKIQRTQQEDSAVYLCASSLGLPGQGYEQYFGPGTRLTVT.

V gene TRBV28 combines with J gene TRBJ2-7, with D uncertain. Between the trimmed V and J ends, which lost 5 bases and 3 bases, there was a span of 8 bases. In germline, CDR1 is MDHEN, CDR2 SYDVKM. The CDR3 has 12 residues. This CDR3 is CASSLSGYEQYF. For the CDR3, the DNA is TGTGCCAGCAGTCTATCAGGCTACGAGCAGTACTTC. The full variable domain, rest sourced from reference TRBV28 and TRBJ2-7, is DVKVTQSSRYLVKRTGEKVFLECVQDMDHENMFWYRQDPGLGLRLIYFSYDVKMKEKGDIPEGYSVSREKKERFSLILESASTNQTSMYLCASSLSGYEQYFGPGTRLTVT.

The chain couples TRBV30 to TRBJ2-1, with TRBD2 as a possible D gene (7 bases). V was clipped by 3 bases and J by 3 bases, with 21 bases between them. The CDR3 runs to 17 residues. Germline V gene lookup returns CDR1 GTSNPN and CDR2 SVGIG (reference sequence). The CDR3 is CAWRQQGGVRGYNEQFF. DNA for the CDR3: TGTGCCTGGAGGCAACAGGGAGGGGTAAGGGGCTACAATGAGCAGTTCTTC.

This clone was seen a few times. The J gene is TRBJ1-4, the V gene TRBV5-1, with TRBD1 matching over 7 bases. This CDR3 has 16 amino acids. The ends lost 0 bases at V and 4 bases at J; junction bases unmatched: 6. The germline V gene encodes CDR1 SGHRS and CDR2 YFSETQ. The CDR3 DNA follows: TGCGCCAGCAGCTTGGCCGGGGCAGGGGGTAATGAAAAACTGTTTTTT. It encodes CASSLAGAGGNEKLFF.

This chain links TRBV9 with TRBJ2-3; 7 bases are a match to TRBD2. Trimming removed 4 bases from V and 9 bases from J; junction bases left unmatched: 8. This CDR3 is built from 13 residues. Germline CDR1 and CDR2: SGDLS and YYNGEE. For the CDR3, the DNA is TGTGCCAGCAGCTTGGGGGGGTTGACAACGCAGTATTTT. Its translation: CASSLGGLTTQYF.

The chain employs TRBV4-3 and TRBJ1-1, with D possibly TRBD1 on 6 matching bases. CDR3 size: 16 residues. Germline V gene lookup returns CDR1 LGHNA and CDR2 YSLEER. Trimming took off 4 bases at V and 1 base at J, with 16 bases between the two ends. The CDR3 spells CASSPSRQDWNTEAFF. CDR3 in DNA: TGCGCCAGCAGCCCGAGTCGACAGGACTGGAACACTGAAGCTTTCTTT.

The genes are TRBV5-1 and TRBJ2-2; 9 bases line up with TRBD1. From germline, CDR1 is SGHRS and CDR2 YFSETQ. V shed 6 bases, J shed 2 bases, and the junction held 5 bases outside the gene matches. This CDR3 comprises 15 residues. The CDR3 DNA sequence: TGCGCCAGCATCCCGACAGGGGGAAACACCGGGGAGCTGTTTTTT. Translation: CASIPTGGNTGELFF. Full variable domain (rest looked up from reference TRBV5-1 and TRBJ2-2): KAGVTQTPRYLIKTRGQQVTLSCSPISGHRSVSWYQQTPGQGLQFLFEYFSETQRNKGNFPGRFSGRQFSNSRSEMNVSTLELGDSALYLCASIPTGGNTGELFFGEGSRLTVL.

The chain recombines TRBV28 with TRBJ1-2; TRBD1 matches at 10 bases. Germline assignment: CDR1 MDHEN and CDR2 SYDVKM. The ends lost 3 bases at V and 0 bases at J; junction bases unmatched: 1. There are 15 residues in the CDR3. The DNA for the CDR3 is TGTGCCAGCAGTTTCGGACAGGGGGCTAACTATGGCTACACCTTC. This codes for CASSFGQGANYGYTF.

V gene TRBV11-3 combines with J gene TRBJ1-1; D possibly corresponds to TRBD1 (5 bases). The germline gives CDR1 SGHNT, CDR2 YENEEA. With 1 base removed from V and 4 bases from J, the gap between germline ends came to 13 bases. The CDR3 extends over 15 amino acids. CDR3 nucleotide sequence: TGTGCCAGCAGCTTAGCCCTGTCAGGGCTCACTGAAGCTTTCTTT. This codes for CASSLALSGLTEAFF.

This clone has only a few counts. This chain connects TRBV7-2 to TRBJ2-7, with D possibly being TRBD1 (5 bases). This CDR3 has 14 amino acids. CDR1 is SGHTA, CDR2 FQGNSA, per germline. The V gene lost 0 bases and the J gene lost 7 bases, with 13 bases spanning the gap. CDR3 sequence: CASSLAAGLGEQYF. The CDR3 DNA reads TGTGCCAGCAGCTTAGCGGCAGGGCTGGGGGAGCAGTACTTC.

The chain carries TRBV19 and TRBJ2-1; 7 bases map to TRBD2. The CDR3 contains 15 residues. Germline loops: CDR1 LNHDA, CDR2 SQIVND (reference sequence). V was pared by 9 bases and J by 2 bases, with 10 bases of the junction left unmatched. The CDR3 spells CASELGEGPYNEQFF. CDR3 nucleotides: TGTGCCAGCGAGCTCGGGGAGGGTCCCTACAATGAGCAGTTCTTC.

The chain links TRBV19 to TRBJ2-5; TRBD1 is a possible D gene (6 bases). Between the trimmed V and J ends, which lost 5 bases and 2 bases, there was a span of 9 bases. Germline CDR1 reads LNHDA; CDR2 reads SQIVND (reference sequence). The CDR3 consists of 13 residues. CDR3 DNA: TGTGCCAGTAGTCCTACAGGGCAAGAGACCCAGTACTTC. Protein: CASSPTGQETQYF.

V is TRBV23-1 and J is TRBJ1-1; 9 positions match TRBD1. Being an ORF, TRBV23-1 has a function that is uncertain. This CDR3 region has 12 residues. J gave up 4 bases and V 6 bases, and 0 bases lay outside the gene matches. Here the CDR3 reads CASRTGGTEAFF. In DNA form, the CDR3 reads TGCGCCAGCAGGACAGGGGGCACTGAAGCTTTCTTT.

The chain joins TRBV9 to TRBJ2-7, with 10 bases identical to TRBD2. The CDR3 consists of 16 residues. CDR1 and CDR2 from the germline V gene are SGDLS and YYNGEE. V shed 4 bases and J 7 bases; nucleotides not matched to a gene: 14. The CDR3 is CASSLGGLAGAREQYF. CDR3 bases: TGTGCCAGCAGCCTTGGAGGGCTAGCGGGGGCAAGGGAGCAGTACTTC.

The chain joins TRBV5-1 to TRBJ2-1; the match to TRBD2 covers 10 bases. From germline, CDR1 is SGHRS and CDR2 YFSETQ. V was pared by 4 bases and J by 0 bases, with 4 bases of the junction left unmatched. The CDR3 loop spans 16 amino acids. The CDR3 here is CASSRTSGYSYNEQFF. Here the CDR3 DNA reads TGCGCCAGCAGCCGGACTAGCGGATACTCCTACAATGAGCAGTTCTTC.

The CDR3 region is CASSLQGIYGYTF. CDR3 in DNA: TGTGCCAGCAGCTTACAGGGGATTTATGGCTACACCTTC. The rearrangement uses TRBV5-4 and TRBJ1-2, with 7 bases matching TRBD1. Germline lookup yields CDR1 SGHNT and CDR2 YYREEE (reference sequence). After removal of 2 bases from V and 5 bases from J, the junction contained 3 bases not matched to a gene. CDR3 length: 13 residues.

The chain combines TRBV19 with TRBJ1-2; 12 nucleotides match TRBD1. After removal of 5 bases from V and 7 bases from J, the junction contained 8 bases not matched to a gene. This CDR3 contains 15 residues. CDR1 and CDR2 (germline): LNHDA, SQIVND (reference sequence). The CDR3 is CASSVQGQGASGYTF. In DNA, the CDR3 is TGTGCCAGTAGTGTACAGGGACAGGGGGCGAGTGGCTACACCTTC. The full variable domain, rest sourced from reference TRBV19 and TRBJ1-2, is DGGITQSPKYLFRKEGQNVTLSCEQNLNHDAMYWYRQDPGQGLRLIYYSQIVNDFQKGDIAEGYSVSREKKESFPLTVTSAQKNPTAFYLCASSVQGQGASGYTFGSGTRLTVV.

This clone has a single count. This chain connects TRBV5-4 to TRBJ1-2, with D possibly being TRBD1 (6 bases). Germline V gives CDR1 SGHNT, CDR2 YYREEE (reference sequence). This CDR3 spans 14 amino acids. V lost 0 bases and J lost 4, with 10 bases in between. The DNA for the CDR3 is TGTGCCAGCAGCTTGGACAGGGCCGGCTATGGCTACACCTTC. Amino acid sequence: CASSLDRAGYGYTF.

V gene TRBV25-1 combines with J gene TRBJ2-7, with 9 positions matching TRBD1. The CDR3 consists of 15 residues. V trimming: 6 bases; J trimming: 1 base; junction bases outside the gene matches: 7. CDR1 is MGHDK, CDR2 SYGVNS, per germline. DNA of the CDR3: TGTGCCAGCAGCTCGTGGGGGACAGGGTCCTACGAGCAGTACTTC. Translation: CASSSWGTGSYEQYF.

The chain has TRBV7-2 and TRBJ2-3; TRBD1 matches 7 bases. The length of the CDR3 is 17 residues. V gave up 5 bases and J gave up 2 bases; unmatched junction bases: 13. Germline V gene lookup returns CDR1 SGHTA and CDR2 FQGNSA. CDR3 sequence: CASSPRPRQGHTDTQYF. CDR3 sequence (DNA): TGTGCCAGCAGCCCACGCCCCCGACAGGGACACACAGATACGCAGTATTTT. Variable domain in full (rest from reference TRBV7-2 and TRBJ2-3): GAGVSQSPSNKVTEKGKDVELRCDPISGHTALYWYRQSLGQGLEFLIYFQGNSAPDKSGLPSDRFSAERTGGSVSTLTIQRTQQEDSAVYLCASSPRPRQGHTDTQYFGPGTRLTVL.

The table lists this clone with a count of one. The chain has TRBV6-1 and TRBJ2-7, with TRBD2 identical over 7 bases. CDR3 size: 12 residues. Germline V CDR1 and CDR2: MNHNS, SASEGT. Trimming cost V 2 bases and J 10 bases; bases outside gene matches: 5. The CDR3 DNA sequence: TGTGCCAGCAGTGAACCGCCGGGACTACAGTACTTC. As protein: CASSEPPGLQYF.

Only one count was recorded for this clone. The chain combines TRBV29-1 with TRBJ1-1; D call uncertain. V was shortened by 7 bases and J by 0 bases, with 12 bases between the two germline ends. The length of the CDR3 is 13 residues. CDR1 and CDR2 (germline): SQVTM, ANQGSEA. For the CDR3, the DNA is TGCAGCGCTAACGAGGATATGAACACTGAAGCTTTCTTT. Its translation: CSANEDMNTEAFF.

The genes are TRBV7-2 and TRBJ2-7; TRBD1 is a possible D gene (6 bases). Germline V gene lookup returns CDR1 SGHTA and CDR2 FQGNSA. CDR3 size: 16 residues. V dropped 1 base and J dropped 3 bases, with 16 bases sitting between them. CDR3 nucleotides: TGTGCCAGCAGCTTAGATCTAGTGACAGGATACTACGAGCAGTACTTC. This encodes CASSLDLVTGYYEQYF.

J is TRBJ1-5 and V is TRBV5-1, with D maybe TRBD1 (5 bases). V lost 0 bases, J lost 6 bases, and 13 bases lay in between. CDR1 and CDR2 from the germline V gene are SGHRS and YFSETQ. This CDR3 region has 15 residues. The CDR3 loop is CASSLAAGLGQPQHF. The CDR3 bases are TGCGCCAGCAGCTTGGCTGCGGGACTTGGTCAGCCCCAGCATTTT.